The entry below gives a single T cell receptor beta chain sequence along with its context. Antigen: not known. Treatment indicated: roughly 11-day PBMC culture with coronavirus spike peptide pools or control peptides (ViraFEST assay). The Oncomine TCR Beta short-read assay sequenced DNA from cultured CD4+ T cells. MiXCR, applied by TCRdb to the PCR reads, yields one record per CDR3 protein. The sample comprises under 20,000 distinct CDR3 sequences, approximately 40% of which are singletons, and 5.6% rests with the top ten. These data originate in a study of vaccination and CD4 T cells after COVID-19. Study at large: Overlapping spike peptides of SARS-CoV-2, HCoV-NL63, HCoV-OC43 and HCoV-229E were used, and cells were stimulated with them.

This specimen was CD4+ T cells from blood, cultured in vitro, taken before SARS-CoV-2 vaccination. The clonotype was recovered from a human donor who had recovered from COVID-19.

The chain's CDR3 is CASRAHYNSPLHF. In DNA, the CDR3 is TGTGCCAGCAGGGCGCACTATAATTCACCCCTCCACTTT. The V call is TRBV25-1, the J call TRBJ1-6; D is uncertain. The CDR3 spans 13 residues. CDR1 MGHDK and CDR2 SYGVNS come from the germline V gene. V lost 6 bases and J 3 bases, leaving 6 bases between the germline ends.